A single sample gave rise to the 32 T cell receptor beta chains below, sequenced in a study of T cell changes during pregnancy in multiple sclerosis. The data were produced by immunoSEQ multiplex PCR, yet TCRdb's version contains in-frame clones alone and is incomplete. The repertoire holds 65,000 to 85,000 clones, with around nine tenths as singletons. Sample: CD4+ T cells from peripheral blood mononuclear cells, taken before pregnancy. Receptors originate from a female donor with multiple sclerosis, enrolled in a pregnancy study.

The chain joins TRBV19 to TRBJ2-7; D might be TRBD2 (5 bases). V was cut by 5 bases and J by 1 base, with 12 bases left in between. The germline V gene has CDR1 LNHDA and CDR2 SQIVND (reference sequence). CDR3 length: 14 residues. Here the CDR3 DNA reads TGTGCCAGTAGTCCCGGGAAGGTGTCCTACGAGCAGTACTTC. Its protein product is CASSPGKVSYEQYF.

The chain uses TRBV5-1 and TRBJ2-5; a possible D gene is TRBD1 (6 bases). Trimming shortened V by 1 base and J by 0 bases, and 13 bases separated the two germline ends. There are 16 residues in the CDR3. The germline gives CDR1 SGHRS, CDR2 YFSETQ. Here the CDR3 DNA reads TGCGCCAGCAGCTTGACCGGGACACCGTACCAAGAGACCCAGTACTTC. Translated, it gives CASSLTGTPYQETQYF.

The CDR3 DNA reads as TGTGCCAGCAGCTTATCGGGCGGGAGCTACAATGAGCAGTTCTTC. This sequence encodes CASSLSGGSYNEQFF. The rearrangement links TRBV7-8 to TRBJ2-1; TRBD2 matches 7 bases. Germline CDR1 reads SGHVS; CDR2 reads FQNEAQ. The CDR3 sequence is 15 residues long. V trimming: 2 bases; J trimming: 3 bases; junction bases outside the gene matches: 4. The entire variable domain, with the rest obtained from reference TRBV7-8 and TRBJ2-1, is as follows: GAGVSQSPRYKVAKRGQDVALRCDPISGHVSLFWYQQALGQGPEFLTYFQNEAQLDKSGLPSDRFFAERPEGSVSTLKIQRTQQEDSAVYLCASSLSGGSYNEQFFGPGTRLTVL.

This chain joins TRBV19 and TRBJ1-1, with D perhaps TRBD1 (6 bases). The germline V gene encodes CDR1 LNHDA and CDR2 SQIVND (reference sequence). The CDR3 totals 13 residues. Trimming pared 3 bases from V and 3 bases from J, leaving 8 bases between. The chain's CDR3 is CASSMNRDTEAFF. Here the CDR3 DNA reads TGTGCCAGTAGTATGAACAGGGACACTGAAGCTTTCTTT.

This clone was seen once. The chain couples TRBV7-9 to TRBJ1-3, with D possibly being TRBD1 (5 bases). The CDR3 is 13 residues long. Per germline, CDR1 SEHNR and CDR2 FQNEAQ (reference sequence). Trimming left V 5 bases short and J 4 bases short, with 9 bases between. In DNA, the CDR3 is TGTGCCAGCAGCCCCCGACAGGGAAACACCATATATTTT. Translation: CASSPRQGNTIYF.

The chain uses TRBV5-1 and TRBJ2-3; 9 positions agree with TRBD2. Germline V lookup: CDR1 SGHRS, CDR2 YFSETQ. Trimming at V came to 2 bases and at J to 2 bases, leaving 6 bases not matched to a gene. The CDR3 loop spans 16 amino acids. The DNA of the CDR3 is TGCGCCAGCAGCTTAAGACTAGCGGAATTCACAGATACGCAGTATTTT. Translation: CASSLRLAEFTDTQYF.

The gene calls are TRBV19 and TRBJ2-2; weak D call: TRBD1 (6 bases). CDR3 size: 12 residues. V was pared by 8 bases and J by 5 bases, with 9 bases between. Germline V gives CDR1 LNHDA, CDR2 SQIVND (reference sequence). For the CDR3, the DNA is TGTGCCAGTCGAACAGGGACCGGGGAGCTGTTTTTT. It encodes CASRTGTGELFF.

This chain joins TRBV4-2 and TRBJ2-6, with D possibly being TRBD1 (6 bases). Trimming took 6 bases from V and 1 from J, leaving 10 bases between them. From germline, CDR1 is LGHNA and CDR2 YNFKEQ. The CDR3 sequence is 15 residues long. This CDR3 reads CASRQGISGANVLTF. The CDR3 bases are TGTGCCAGCAGACAGGGAATATCTGGGGCCAACGTCCTGACTTTC.

The rearrangement links TRBV10-3 to TRBJ2-2; D uncertain. Trimming took off 2 bases at V and 5 bases at J, with 9 bases between the two ends. CDR1 is ENHRY and CDR2 is SYGVKD in the germline V gene. This CDR3 has 14 residues. The CDR3 DNA is TGTGCCATCAGTGAGGGGCTCCTAACCGGGGAGCTGTTTTTT. As protein: CAISEGLLTGELFF.

This chain uses TRBV7-2 with TRBJ2-7; 7 nucleotides align to TRBD1. From germline, CDR1 is SGHTA and CDR2 FQGNSA. V shed 6 bases and J 4 bases; nucleotides not matched to a gene: 9. This CDR3 is 14 amino acids long. DNA of the CDR3: TGTGCCAGCAGTTTTAGGGCAGGGGGTTACGAGCAGTACTTC. This sequence encodes CASSFRAGGYEQYF.

The chain recombines TRBV15 with TRBJ2-1; 9 bases fit TRBD2. CDR1 is LNHNV, CDR2 YYDKDF, per germline (reference sequence). The CDR3 loop spans 16 amino acids. V was pared by 0 bases and J by 7 bases, with 7 bases of the junction left unmatched. The CDR3 loop is CATSRDLGGRVNEQFF. CDR3 nucleotide sequence: TGTGCCACCAGCAGAGATCTGGGCGGGAGGGTGAATGAGCAGTTCTTC.

The chain recombines TRBV10-3 with TRBJ1-2, with 10 bases identical to TRBD1. The CDR3 is 15 amino acids. Germline loops: CDR1 ENHRY, CDR2 SYGVKD. J lost 4 bases, V lost 5 bases, and 7 bases had no gene match. DNA for the CDR3: TGTGCCATCAGTACCGGGACAGGGGTTGCCTATGGCTACACCTTC. It yields the protein CAISTGTGVAYGYTF.

This chain connects TRBV6-5 to TRBJ1-2; TRBD1 agrees at 12 bases. The CDR3 is 15 amino acids. Unmatched junction bases numbered 6, after V lost 6 bases and J lost 4 bases. The germline CDR1 and CDR2 sequences are MNHEY and SVGAGI. CDR3 in amino acids: CASSRDRGRLYGYTF. The CDR3 bases are TGTGCCAGCAGCCGGGACAGGGGGCGCCTCTATGGCTACACCTTC.

This clone was detected only a few times. The rearrangement joins TRBV29-1 to TRBJ2-7, with D possibly being TRBD1 (5 bases). Germline V gene lookup returns CDR1 SQVTM and CDR2 ANQGSEA. V gave up 5 bases and J gave up 0 bases, with 8 bases separating them. This CDR3 region has 12 residues. The CDR3 nucleotides read TGCAGCGTTAGGACACACTCCTACGAGCAGTACTTC. Translating it yields CSVRTHSYEQYF.

The chain recombines TRBV19 with TRBJ1-2, with 7 positions matching TRBD1. The CDR3 is made up of 13 amino acids. V was pared by 8 bases and J by 3 bases, with 6 bases of the junction left unmatched. CDR1 LNHDA and CDR2 SQIVND come from the germline V gene (reference sequence). In DNA, the CDR3 is TGTGCCAGTGGGGACAGCCATGACTATGGCTACACCTTC. Its translation is CASGDSHDYGYTF. The whole variable domain, remainder taken from reference TRBV19 and TRBJ1-2, is DGGITQSPKYLFRKEGQNVTLSCEQNLNHDAMYWYRQDPGQGLRLIYYSQIVNDFQKGDIAEGYSVSREKKESFPLTVTSAQKNPTAFYLCASGDSHDYGYTFGSGTRLTVV.

The chain employs TRBV5-1 and TRBJ2-5, with TRBD1 identical over 8 bases. J lost 5 bases, V lost 4 bases, and 7 bases had no gene match. This CDR3 has 14 amino acids. The germline gives CDR1 SGHRS, CDR2 YFSETQ. The CDR3 region has the DNA TGCGCCAGCAGCCCTGGGACAGGACAGGAGACCCAGTACTTC. It yields the protein CASSPGTGQETQYF.

V gene TRBV5-1 combines with J gene TRBJ2-2; 15 bases are a match to TRBD2. The CDR3 is 19 amino acids. V dropped 2 bases and J dropped 3; count of bases not matched to a gene: 8. CDR1 and CDR2 (germline): SGHRS, YFSETQ. This CDR3 is CASSLSPGTSGRHTGELFF. In DNA form, the CDR3 reads TGCGCCAGCAGCTTAAGTCCCGGGACTAGCGGGAGGCACACCGGGGAGCTGTTTTTT.

This clone showed up just once. This chain connects TRBV6-1 to TRBJ2-2; 7 bases are shared with TRBD2. This CDR3 has 14 amino acids. Germline CDR1 is MNHNS and CDR2 is SASEGT. The J segment lost 2 bases and the V segment lost 6 bases, leaving 3 bases of the junction unmatched. CDR3: CASRASGNTGELFF. Here the CDR3 DNA reads TGTGCCAGCAGGGCTAGCGGCAACACCGGGGAGCTGTTTTTT.

The V gene is TRBV11-2, the J gene TRBJ2-7; D remains unclear. Germline CDR1 and CDR2: SGHAT and FQNNGV. V was clipped by 3 bases and J by 4 bases, with 7 bases between them. This CDR3 region has 12 residues. The CDR3 loop reads CASSLGRYEQYF. The DNA of the CDR3 is TGTGCCAGCAGCTTGGGCCGGTACGAGCAGTACTTC.

The CDR3 loop is CASSPLSAGGSYEQYF. The CDR3 DNA is TGTGCCAGCTCACCACTTTCGGCAGGGGGGTCCTACGAGCAGTACTTC. The chain uses TRBV18 and TRBJ2-7; D possibly corresponds to TRBD1 (7 bases). Trimming took off 1 base at V and 1 base at J, with 14 bases between the two ends. Germline CDR1 KGHSH, CDR2 LQKENI. The CDR3 is made up of 16 amino acids.

The DNA for the CDR3 is TGCGCCAGCAGACTAGCGGGAGGGGACAATGAGCAGTTCTTC. As protein: CASRLAGGDNEQFF. The rearrangement joins TRBV10-2 to TRBJ2-1; 13 bases align to TRBD2. Losses at the gene ends were 6 bases for V and 5 bases for J; bases not matched to a gene: 1. The germline gives CDR1 WSHSY, CDR2 SAAADI. The CDR3 is 14 residues long.

This clone came up a few times. This chain's CDR3 is CASSRQGEVRTEAFF. For the CDR3, the DNA is TGTGCCAGCAGCCGTCAGGGGGAAGTGAGGACTGAAGCTTTCTTT. V usage is TRBV28 and J usage is TRBJ1-1; 7 bases are a match to TRBD1. CDR3 size: 15 residues. The V segment lost 6 bases and the J segment 5 bases; nucleotides outside the gene matches: 12. In germline, CDR1 is MDHEN, CDR2 SYDVKM.

This clone has only a few counts. The rearrangement links TRBV6-1 to TRBJ1-1; D gene ambiguous. The CDR3 spans 12 residues. Looked up from germline, CDR1 is MNHNS and CDR2 is SASEGT. Trimming removed 4 bases from V and 5 bases from J, with 8 bases in between. CDR3 sequence (DNA): TGTGCCAGCAGTGGGGCAAGGACTGAAGCTTTCTTT. Translation gives CASSGARTEAFF.

The CDR3 nucleotides are TGTGCCAGCAGCCCTAGGACTAGCGGGGGGAAAGAGACCCAGTACTTC. Translating it yields CASSPRTSGGKETQYF. The chain uses TRBV5-4 and TRBJ2-5; 14 bases map to TRBD2. Looked up from germline, CDR1 is SGHNT and CDR2 is YYREEE (reference sequence). With V trimmed by 4 bases and J by 3 bases, 5 bases remained unmatched. The CDR3 has 16 amino acids.

V usage is TRBV5-6 and J usage is TRBJ2-5; TRBD2 agrees at 8 bases. The germline V gene has CDR1 SGHDT and CDR2 YYEEEE. Trimming removed 2 bases from V and 1 base from J; junction bases left unmatched: 7. The CDR3 runs to 16 residues. The CDR3 nucleotides are TGTGCCAGCAGCTTTGGACTAGCTGACTTCCAAGAGACCCAGTACTTC. It translates to CASSFGLADFQETQYF.

J is TRBJ2-3 and V is TRBV6-5; 7 positions agree with TRBD2. The CDR3 loop spans 15 amino acids. Trimming cost V 6 bases and J 4 bases; bases outside gene matches: 10. Germline V gives CDR1 MNHEY, CDR2 SVGAGI. Here the CDR3 DNA reads TGTGCCAGCAGCCGTAGCGGGTACGGCTCAGATACGCAGTATTTT. Protein: CASSRSGYGSDTQYF.

The chain uses TRBV7-2 and TRBJ1-5; a weak D match, TRBD1 (6 bases). The CDR3 consists of 17 residues. The germline V and J ends were trimmed by 1 base and 1 base, with 14 bases remaining between them. Looked up from germline, CDR1 is SGHTA and CDR2 is FQGNSA. The CDR3 reads CASSLVAGQPSNQPQHF. Written as DNA, the CDR3 is TGTGCCAGCAGCTTAGTAGCGGGACAACCAAGCAATCAGCCCCAGCATTTT.

This rearrangement joins TRBV27 to TRBJ2-5; 10 positions match TRBD1. V gave up 5 bases and J gave up 7 bases; unmatched junction bases: 10. This CDR3 is built from 15 residues. CDR1 is MNHEY, CDR2 SMNVEV, per germline (reference sequence). CDR3 in DNA: TGTGCCAGCAGTCCCGGGACAGGGGCCCGAGGGACCCAGTACTTC. Protein product: CASSPGTGARGTQYF.

The CDR3 DNA reads TGTGCCAGCAGCGTCGGACCCCGTAGCGGGATCTCCTACAATGAGCAGTTCTTC. It is translated as CASSVGPRSGISYNEQFF. This rearrangement joins TRBV7-2 to TRBJ2-1; 8 nucleotides align to TRBD2. V lost 5 bases, J lost 0 bases, and 12 bases stayed unmatched. The CDR3 is 18 residues long. CDR1 is SGHTA and CDR2 is FQGNSA in the germline V gene. Full variable domain (remainder filled in from reference TRBV7-2 and TRBJ2-1): GAGVSQSPSNKVTEKGKDVELRCDPISGHTALYWYRQSLGQGLEFLIYFQGNSAPDKSGLPSDRFSAERTGGSVSTLTIQRTQQEDSAVYLCASSVGPRSGISYNEQFFGPGTRLTVL.

The CDR3 DNA sequence: TGTGCCAGCAGCCCTAGGGGGGCGGGGGGCAATGAGCAGTTCTTC. It is translated as CASSPRGAGGNEQFF. The chain is built from TRBV11-2 and TRBJ2-1; 8 positions match TRBD2. The germline CDR1 and CDR2 sequences are SGHAT and FQNNGV. V shed 5 bases, J shed 6 bases, and the junction held 9 bases outside the gene matches. The CDR3 is made up of 15 amino acids. The variable domain in full, with the rest retrieved from reference TRBV11-2 and TRBJ2-1, is EAGVAQSPRYKIIEKRQSVAFWCNPISGHATLYWYQQILGQGPKLLIQFQNNGVVDDSQLPKDRFSAERLKGVDSTLKIQPAKLEDSAVYLCASSPRGAGGNEQFFGPGTRLTVL.

The chain has TRBV6-5 and TRBJ2-3; 11 positions match TRBD2. CDR3 length equals 15 residues. The V gene's germline CDR1 is MNHEY and CDR2 SVGAGI. V gave up 7 bases and J gave up 5 bases; unmatched junction bases: 8. The CDR3 loop reads CASTGLAEGIDTQYF. The CDR3 nucleotides are TGTGCCAGCACGGGACTAGCGGAGGGTATAGATACGCAGTATTTT.

The V and J genes are TRBV5-4 and TRBJ2-1; 11 nucleotides align to TRBD2. The germline V gene encodes CDR1 SGHNT and CDR2 YYREEE (reference sequence). There are 17 residues in the CDR3. V shed 3 bases and J 9 bases; nucleotides not matched to a gene: 14. The CDR3, as DNA: TGTGCCAGCAGCTCGGGCGGAGGCGGGACTAGCGGAATTGAGCAGTTCTTC. Its protein is CASSSGGGGTSGIEQFF.